The 25 T cell receptor beta chains below were found in one sample sequenced in a study of cytomegalovirus exposure and HLA in healthy donors. Using immunoSEQ multiplex PCR, the repertoire was profiled, and TCRdb retains in-frame clones only, with some absent. This table holds 250,000 to 350,000 clones, roughly 90% found once. Source material: PBMCs. The receptors originated from a woman aged 18-29 years in good health and CMV-seronegative.

The V call is TRBV4-1, the J call TRBJ2-1; 7 bases fit TRBD2. After removal of 2 bases from V and 5 bases from J, the junction contained 9 bases not matched to a gene. The CDR3 has 16 amino acids. CDR1 is MGHRA, CDR2 YSYEKL, per germline. DNA for the CDR3: TGCGCCAGCAGCCAATGGGCGGCTAGCGGCCACAATGAGCAGTTCTTC. Amino acid sequence: CASSQWAASGHNEQFF.

The V and J genes are TRBV9 and TRBJ2-1; 9 nucleotides line up with TRBD2. Germline assignment: CDR1 SGDLS and CDR2 YYNGEE. The CDR3 sequence is 17 residues long. The J segment lost 5 bases and the V segment lost 4 bases, leaving 13 bases of the junction unmatched. CDR3 in amino acids: CASSPGGSGSPNNEQFF. The CDR3 DNA reads TGTGCCAGCAGCCCCGGGGGTAGCGGGAGCCCTAACAATGAGCAGTTCTTC.

This sequence joins TRBV6-4 and TRBJ2-1; 10 bases align to TRBD2. V dropped 4 bases and J dropped 4; count of bases not matched to a gene: 10. Germline V CDR1 and CDR2: MRHNA, SNTAGT. This CDR3 has 17 amino acids. CDR3 bases: TGTGCCAGCAGTGCGGGTACTAGCGGGAACCTATACAATGAGCAGTTCTTC. Residues: CASSAGTSGNLYNEQFF.

The chain employs TRBV29-1 and TRBJ2-4; 8 bases line up with TRBD1. Germline CDR1 and CDR2: SQVTM and ANQGSEA. The CDR3 has 13 residues. V shed 4 bases, J shed 1 base, and the junction held 0 bases outside the gene matches. The DNA for the CDR3 is TGCAGCGTTGCAGGGGGCGCCAAAAACATTCAGTACTTC. It specifies CSVAGGAKNIQYF.

This chain links TRBV28 with TRBJ2-7; 9 nucleotides agree with TRBD1. Germline V CDR1 and CDR2: MDHEN, SYDVKM. Trimming at V came to 5 bases and at J to 5 bases, leaving 10 bases not matched to a gene. The length of the CDR3 is 15 residues. The CDR3 region is CASSLGGTGFNEQYF. Written as DNA, the CDR3 is TGTGCCAGCAGTCTCGGGGGGACAGGGTTCAACGAGCAGTACTTC.

This chain uses TRBV6-6 with TRBJ1-5, with D possibly matching TRBD1 (6 bases). CDR1 and CDR2 from the germline V gene are MNHNY and SVGAGI (reference sequence). V was cut by 5 bases and J by 3 bases, with 14 bases left in between. The CDR3 sequence is 15 residues long. CDR3 sequence reads: CASSGNTGINQPQHF. In DNA, the CDR3 is TGTGCCAGCAGTGGGAACACAGGGATCAATCAGCCCCAGCATTTT.

This clone has only one observation. The chain recombines TRBV28 with TRBJ1-4; 8 bases are shared with TRBD1. CDR1 MDHEN and CDR2 SYDVKM come from the germline V gene. V was pared by 6 bases and J by 3 bases, with 3 bases of the junction left unmatched. This CDR3 has 14 residues. CDR3 bases: TGTGCCAGCAGGGGGGACAGGTCTAATGAAAAACTGTTTTTT. This translates into CASRGDRSNEKLFF.

The chain combines TRBV7-2 with TRBJ2-7, with D possibly TRBD1 on 6 matching bases. Trimming cost V 3 bases and J 3 bases, with 9 bases left between them. CDR1 SGHTA and CDR2 FQGNSA come from the germline V gene. The CDR3 runs to 13 residues. The CDR3 is CASSFGTFYEQYF. The CDR3 nucleotides are TGTGCCAGCAGCTTCGGGACATTCTACGAGCAGTACTTC.

The rearrangement joins TRBV7-9 to TRBJ2-3; 14 bases fit TRBD2. There are 16 residues in the CDR3. Unmatched junction bases numbered 6, after V lost 0 bases and J lost 10 bases. The germline V gene encodes CDR1 SEHNR and CDR2 FQNEAQ (reference sequence). The CDR3 spells CASSLAPGLAGVSQYF. The CDR3 DNA is TGTGCCAGCAGCTTAGCCCCGGGACTAGCGGGAGTGTCGCAGTATTTT.

The V gene is TRBV27, the J gene TRBJ1-1; D ambiguous. The CDR3 has 15 residues. Per germline, CDR1 MNHEY and CDR2 SMNVEV (reference sequence). The V and J ends lost 1 base and 2 bases respectively, with 11 bases between them. The CDR3 sequence is CASSLLRSANTEAFF. CDR3 nucleotide sequence: TGTGCCAGCAGTTTATTGCGCAGCGCAAACACTGAAGCTTTCTTT.

The chain links TRBV19 to TRBJ1-1; 8 nucleotides agree with TRBD1. The CDR3 is made up of 15 amino acids. Per germline, CDR1 LNHDA and CDR2 SQIVND (reference sequence). Germline trimming cut 2 bases from V and 5 bases from J; bases unmatched to any gene: 7. The CDR3 loop reads CASSITGTGGTEAFF. Here the CDR3 DNA reads TGTGCCAGTAGTATAACCGGGACAGGTGGGACTGAAGCTTTCTTT.

The chain employs TRBV27 and TRBJ2-1; D is perhaps TRBD2 (7 bases). Germline-derived CDR1 and CDR2 are MNHEY and SMNVEV (reference sequence). The length of the CDR3 is 14 residues. The germline V and J ends were trimmed by 5 bases and 3 bases, with 11 bases remaining between them. CDR3 region: CASSGGALYNEQFF. CDR3 bases: TGTGCCAGCAGTGGGGGGGCCCTCTACAATGAGCAGTTCTTC.

The chain carries TRBV28 and TRBJ1-2; D gene uncertain. The CDR3 extends over 13 amino acids. V was shortened by 5 bases and J by 3 bases, with 10 bases between the two germline ends. Germline values: CDR1 MDHEN, CDR2 SYDVKM. Here the CDR3 reads CASSMNRDYGYTF. CDR3 nucleotides: TGTGCCAGCAGTATGAACAGAGACTATGGCTACACCTTC.

The gene calls are TRBV25-1 and TRBJ2-1; possible D gene TRBD1, 6 bases. Germline values: CDR1 MGHDK, CDR2 SYGVNS. The CDR3 is made up of 11 amino acids. The V gene lost 6 bases and the J gene lost 8 bases, with 8 bases spanning the gap. The CDR3 here is CASSTGHEQFF. The DNA of the CDR3 is TGTGCCAGCAGCACAGGGCATGAGCAGTTCTTC. Full variable domain (outside the CDR3, taken from reference TRBV25-1 and TRBJ2-1): EADIYQTPRYLVIGTGKKITLECSQTMGHDKMYWYQQDPGMELHLIHYSYGVNSTEKGDLSSESTVSRIRTEHFPLTLESARPSHTSQYLCASSTGHEQFFGPGTRLTVL.

This clone appeared a single time. The CDR3 protein is CASSPPGQGSHEQYF. As DNA, the CDR3 is TGCGCCAGCAGCCCGCCGGGACAGGGTTCCCACGAGCAGTACTTC. The genes are TRBV5-1 and TRBJ2-7; 9 nucleotides align to TRBD1. V shed 4 bases, J shed 5 bases, and the junction held 10 bases outside the gene matches. Germline assignment: CDR1 SGHRS and CDR2 YFSETQ. CDR3 length: 15 amino acids.

V is TRBV5-1 and J is TRBJ2-1; D ambiguous. V was trimmed by 2 bases and J by 5 bases, leaving 14 bases between them. This CDR3 region has 15 residues. Germline assignment: CDR1 SGHRS and CDR2 YFSETQ. CDR3 residues: CASSLIPRSNNEQFF. CDR3 nucleotides: TGCGCCAGCAGCTTAATCCCCCGGTCGAACAATGAGCAGTTCTTC. The full variable domain, completed using reference TRBV5-1 and TRBJ2-1, is KAGVTQTPRYLIKTRGQQVTLSCSPISGHRSVSWYQQTPGQGLQFLFEYFSETQRNKGNFPGRFSGRQFSNSRSEMNVSTLELGDSALYLCASSLIPRSNNEQFFGPGTRLTVL.

The CDR3 protein is CASSPTGLAAYGPNEQFF. DNA for the CDR3: TGTGCCAGCTCACCAACGGGACTAGCGGCTTACGGGCCCAATGAGCAGTTCTTC. V gene TRBV18 combines with J gene TRBJ2-1, with 11 positions matching TRBD2. Per the germline V gene, CDR1 is KGHSH and CDR2 is LQKENI. Trimming took 2 bases from V and 6 from J; bases not matched to a gene: 12. The CDR3 consists of 18 residues.

This chain links TRBV29-1 with TRBJ2-1; 8 nucleotides line up with TRBD2. The CDR3 has 14 amino acids. V lost 7 bases and J lost 8; bases outside the gene matches: 13. In germline, CDR1 is SQVTM, CDR2 ANQGSEA. The DNA of the CDR3 is TGCAGCGGAAGGGACGGGACTAGTAAGGATGAGCAGTTCTTC. Translated: CSGRDGTSKDEQFF.

The chain has TRBV6-1 and TRBJ1-1, with 8 bases identical to TRBD1. The junction had 3 bases not matched to a gene; V was cut back by 2 bases and J by 4 bases. The CDR3 runs to 14 residues. From germline, CDR1 is MNHNS and CDR2 SASEGT. The CDR3 sequence is CASSEYRGVTEAFF. The CDR3, as DNA: TGTGCCAGCAGTGAATACAGGGGGGTCACTGAAGCTTTCTTT.

This chain links TRBV5-1 with TRBJ2-7; 10 nucleotides agree with TRBD2. Looked up from germline, CDR1 is SGHRS and CDR2 is YFSETQ. V was pared by 0 bases and J by 1 base, with 4 bases of the junction left unmatched. There are 16 residues in the CDR3. Written as DNA, the CDR3 is TGCGCCAGCAGCTTGGCAGCGGGAGGGAAGTCCTACGAGCAGTACTTC. It codes for CASSLAAGGKSYEQYF.

The chain links TRBV18 to TRBJ2-3, with D tentatively TRBD2 (5 bases). There are 14 residues in the CDR3. The V gene lost 3 bases and the J gene lost 1 base, with 8 bases spanning the gap. The V gene's germline CDR1 is KGHSH and CDR2 LQKENI. CDR3 DNA: TGTGCCAGCTCACCGAGGGATGGCACAGATACGCAGTATTTT. It translates to CASSPRDGTDTQYF.

The rearrangement links TRBV10-1 to TRBJ2-2; 9 bases line up with TRBD2. CDR1 is WNHNN, CDR2 SYGVQD, per germline (reference sequence). The length of the CDR3 is 17 residues. V shed 5 bases and J 4 bases; nucleotides not matched to a gene: 11. CDR3 region: CASSYRSSGSATGELFF. CDR3 bases: TGCGCCAGCAGTTACAGAAGTAGCGGGAGTGCCACCGGGGAGCTGTTTTTT.

The chain employs TRBV15 and TRBJ1-4, with D hard to call. This CDR3 has 13 residues. Germline V CDR1 and CDR2: LNHNV, YYDKDF (reference sequence). V lost 1 base to trimming and J lost 8 bases, with 8 bases between them. CDR3 in amino acids: CATSRGEGEKLFF. CDR3 nucleotide sequence: TGTGCCACCAGCAGAGGAGAGGGAGAAAAACTGTTTTTT.

The chain carries TRBV5-1 and TRBJ2-3, with TRBD2 identical over 8 bases. Germline CDR1 and CDR2: SGHRS and YFSETQ. CDR3 length: 14 residues. V lost 2 bases and J lost 6; bases outside the gene matches: 5. CDR3 region: CASSFGGRKDTQYF. The CDR3 bases are TGCGCCAGCAGCTTTGGCGGGAGGAAGGATACGCAGTATTTT. The full variable domain, completed using reference TRBV5-1 and TRBJ2-3, is KAGVTQTPRYLIKTRGQQVTLSCSPISGHRSVSWYQQTPGQGLQFLFEYFSETQRNKGNFPGRFSGRQFSNSRSEMNVSTLELGDSALYLCASSFGGRKDTQYFGPGTRLTVL.

The V gene is TRBV28, the J gene TRBJ2-1, with 8 bases lining up with TRBD1. This CDR3 region has 15 residues. V lost 5 bases to trimming and J lost 0 bases; unmatched junction nucleotides: 3. CDR1 is MDHEN and CDR2 is SYDVKM in the germline V gene. The CDR3, as DNA: TGTGCCAGCAGTACAGGGGGTAGCTCCTACAATGAGCAGTTCTTC. Its translation is CASSTGGSSYNEQFF. The full variable domain, its missing parts supplied by reference TRBV28 and TRBJ2-1, is DVKVTQSSRYLVKRTGEKVFLECVQDMDHENMFWYRQDPGLGLRLIYFSYDVKMKEKGDIPEGYSVSREKKERFSLILESASTNQTSMYLCASSTGGSSYNEQFFGPGTRLTVL.